The 3 T cell receptor beta chains presented below share a single source sample, sequenced in a study of shared clonotypes between healthy human individuals. The method was immunoSEQ multiplex PCR; TCRdb's version includes in-frame clones alone and lacks a portion of them. The data hold roughly 1.5 million clones, with 95% to 99% observed a single time. What was sequenced was naive CD4+ T cells sorted from blood. The subset is: CD45RA+ positively selected. The receptors were gathered from a man aged 30 to 45 in good health.

The chain links TRBV5-6 to TRBJ1-3; D is unclear. The V and J ends lost 0 bases and 0 bases respectively, with 7 bases between them. Germline V gene sequence: CDR1 SGHDT, CDR2 YYEEEE. This CDR3 is 15 amino acids long. For the CDR3, the DNA is TGTGCCAGCAGCTTGGGCCAACCCTCTGGAAACACCATATATTTT. This codes for CASSLGQPSGNTIYF.

This chain links TRBV6-5 with TRBJ2-7; 8 bases are shared with TRBD2. The CDR3 covers 15 residues. Germline trimming cut 4 bases from V and 5 bases from J; bases unmatched to any gene: 10. Germline-derived CDR1 and CDR2 are MNHEY and SVGAGI. CDR3 region: CASSSGLGSLNEQYF. In DNA form, the CDR3 reads TGTGCCAGCAGTTCGGGACTAGGCTCTTTGAACGAGCAGTACTTC.

The gene calls are TRBV2 and TRBJ1-1; 11 nucleotides align to TRBD1. Germline V gene data show CDR1 as SNHLY and CDR2 as FYNNEI. The CDR3 has 17 residues. J gave up 5 bases and V 4 bases, and 12 bases lay outside the gene matches. The CDR3 spells CASSVGDRGKFTTEAFF. The CDR3 DNA reads TGTGCCAGCAGTGTTGGGGACAGGGGGAAATTTACAACTGAAGCTTTCTTT.